Only a few counts were recorded for the clone carrying this T cell receptor beta chain. Its antigen is not known. The data belong to a study of T cell repertoires in cytomegalovirus infection. Germline trimming cut 9 bases from V and 6 bases from J; bases unmatched to any gene: 13. CDR1 and CDR2 (germline): ENHRY, SYGVKD. The CDR3 loop spans 15 amino acids. TCRdb ran MiXCR on the reads and lists one entry per CDR3 protein. Seen here are 650,000 to 900,000 distinct CDR3 sequences, about 29% observed once, and the top ten hold roughly 13%. The specimen was cultured CD8+ T cells from PBMCs, collected from culture after CMV antigen stimulation. The chain recombines TRBV10-3 with TRBJ2-1, with 8 bases matching TRBD1. This sequence originates from a human donor in good health (CMV status not recorded). Some clones in this sample may be carry-over from other donors' samples. The CDR3 is CAILAGTGPFNEQFF. In DNA form, the CDR3 reads TGTGCCATTTTAGCCGGGACAGGCCCCTTCAATGAGCAGTTCTTC.